One and the same sample provided the 32 T cell receptor beta chains below, sequenced in a study of blood T cell repertoires in COVID-19. The method was immunoSEQ multiplex PCR; TCRdb's version includes in-frame clones alone and lacks a portion of them. The table has under 450,000 clones, over 75% seen once. Sequencing was done on a sample of PBMCs or T cells enriched from blood (not recorded which). Receptors originate from a woman aged 25 to 45 who had recovered from COVID-19.

V usage is TRBV10-2 and J usage is TRBJ2-1, with D hard to call. CDR3 length: 13 amino acids. The ends were cut back, 0 bases at V and 4 bases at J, with 4 bases in the middle. Per the germline V gene, CDR1 is WSHSY and CDR2 is SAAADI. As DNA, the CDR3 is TGCGCCAGCAGTGAGTCAGAGTACAATGAGCAGTTCTTC. Protein: CASSESEYNEQFF.

As to this clone: Compared with germline, one end of the junction differs, possibly owing to a read error. CDR3 sequence reads: CASSGIQTSRDTQYF. Here the CDR3 DNA reads TGTGCCAGCAGCGGTATACAGACTAGCAGAGATACGCAGTATTTT. This rearrangement joins TRBV11-2 to TRBJ2-3, with TRBD2 matching over 7 bases. CDR3 length: 15 amino acids. Germline V gene lookup returns CDR1 SGHAT and CDR2 FQNNGV.

The J gene is TRBJ2-7, the V gene TRBV19; D is possibly TRBD1 (6 bases). V lost 3 bases, J lost 3 bases, and 9 bases lay in between. In germline, CDR1 is LNHDA, CDR2 SQIVND (reference sequence). CDR3 length: 13 residues. CDR3 DNA sequence: TGTGCCAGTAGTATGGGACACCACTACGAGCAGTACTTC. This codes for CASSMGHHYEQYF.

This clone showed up just a few times. The CDR3 sequence: CASSLEGQLNEKLFF. CDR3 coding DNA: TGTGCCAGCAGCTTAGAGGGACAGCTTAATGAAAAACTGTTTTTT. The gene calls are TRBV7-9 and TRBJ1-4; TRBD1 agrees at 7 bases. V lost 1 base to trimming and J lost 4 bases; unmatched junction nucleotides: 3. Germline V CDR1 and CDR2: SEHNR, FQNEAQ (reference sequence). CDR3 length: 15 amino acids. The variable domain in full, with the rest retrieved from reference TRBV7-9 and TRBJ1-4, is DTGVSQNPRHKITKRGQNVTFRCDPISEHNRLYWYRQTLGQGPEFLTYFQNEAQLEKSRLLSDRFSAERPKGSFSTLEIQRTEQGDSAMYLCASSLEGQLNEKLFFGSGTQLSVL.

This clone was found once. V and J are TRBV11-3 and TRBJ2-3; 9 nucleotides line up with TRBD1. With V trimmed by 3 bases and J by 0 bases, 10 bases remained unmatched. Germline V CDR1 and CDR2: SGHNT, YENEEA. The CDR3 contains 18 residues. This CDR3 is CASSLGTGPYFSTDTQYF. CDR3 nucleotide sequence: TGTGCCAGCAGCTTGGGGACAGGGCCGTACTTTAGCACAGATACGCAGTATTTT. The variable domain in full, with the rest retrieved from reference TRBV11-3 and TRBJ2-3, is EAGVVQSPRYKIIEKKQPVAFWCNPISGHNTLYWYLQNLGQGPELLIRYENEEAVDDSQLPKDRFSAERLKGVDSTLKIQPAELGDSAVYLCASSLGTGPYFSTDTQYFGPGTRLTVL.

The V and J genes are TRBV7-9 and TRBJ2-3; TRBD2 agrees at 9 bases. Germline CDR1 reads SEHNR; CDR2 reads FQNEAQ (reference sequence). The V gene end was trimmed by 1 base and the J gene end by 2 bases; junction bases not matched to a gene: 7. The CDR3 runs to 17 residues. The CDR3 protein is CASSLGEAGGFTDTQYF. CDR3 sequence (DNA): TGTGCCAGCAGCTTAGGAGAGGCGGGGGGGTTCACAGATACGCAGTATTTT.

The chain has TRBV28 and TRBJ2-5; 7 bases match TRBD1. Trimming removed 11 bases from V and 8 bases from J; junction bases left unmatched: 17. There are 14 residues in the CDR3. Looked up from germline, CDR1 is MDHEN and CDR2 is SYDVKM. The CDR3 nucleotides are TGTGCCGCTCAACCCGGGACAGCAAAGAGAACCCAGTACTTC. Amino acids: CAAQPGTAKRTQYF.

The chain couples TRBV6-5 to TRBJ1-1; D remains ambiguous. The V gene lost 8 bases and the J gene lost 7 bases, with 11 bases spanning the gap. CDR1 and CDR2 (germline): MNHEY, SVGAGI. This CDR3 contains 11 residues. The CDR3 region is CASPVGSEAFF. The CDR3 nucleotides are TGTGCCAGCCCTGTAGGGAGTGAAGCTTTCTTT.

CDR3 residues: CASSPPDFREGSTDTQYF. The CDR3 DNA follows: TGTGCCAGCTCACCACCAGACTTCCGGGAGGGAAGCACAGATACGCAGTATTTT. This chain joins TRBV18 and TRBJ2-3; 8 bases are shared with TRBD2. Germline V CDR1 and CDR2: KGHSH, LQKENI. The CDR3 extends over 18 amino acids. J was trimmed by 0 bases and V by 0 bases; bases with no gene match: 8.

The gene calls are TRBV3-1 (or the pseudogene TRBV3-2) and TRBJ2-7; D might be TRBD1 (6 bases). Germline V lookup: CDR1 LGHDT, CDR2 YNNKEL (reference sequence). This CDR3 spans 14 amino acids. V was cut by 3 bases and J by 3 bases, with 12 bases left in between. Written as DNA, the CDR3 is TGTGCCAGCAGCCACGGGACACCAGACTACGAGCAGTACTTC. This codes for CASSHGTPDYEQYF.

V is TRBV4-2 and J is TRBJ2-1; 10 nucleotides match TRBD2. The germline V gene encodes CDR1 LGHNA and CDR2 YNFKEQ. Trimming removed 0 bases from V and 9 bases from J; junction bases left unmatched: 8. The CDR3 consists of 16 residues. CDR3 nucleotide sequence: TGTGCCAGCAGCCAAGAGGCGTCTAGCGGGAGAGGTGAGCAGTTCTTC. Translation gives CASSQEASSGRGEQFF.

The chain uses TRBV3-1 (or the pseudogene TRBV3-2) and TRBJ2-4; D gene uncertain. Germline CDR1 reads LGHDT; CDR2 reads YNNKEL (reference sequence). The V gene lost 4 bases and the J gene lost 4 bases, with 8 bases spanning the gap. This CDR3 contains 13 residues. The CDR3 nucleotides read TGTGCCAGCAGCCCGACAACGAAAAACATTCAGTACTTC. Translating it yields CASSPTTKNIQYF.

This clone was seen a single time. The chain is built from TRBV7-8 and TRBJ2-5, with TRBD2 as a possible D gene (5 bases). The CDR3 has 12 residues. V gave up 5 bases and J gave up 9 bases, with 13 bases separating them. The germline CDR1 and CDR2 sequences are SGHVS and FQNEAQ. Here the CDR3 DNA reads TGTGCCAGCAGCCCGGACGGGGTACCCCAGTACTTC. This codes for CASSPDGVPQYF.

The V and J genes are TRBV6-5 and TRBJ2-7; 13 bases align to TRBD2. This CDR3 is built from 15 residues. Germline V gene sequence: CDR1 MNHEY, CDR2 SVGAGI. V gave up 7 bases and J gave up 5 bases; unmatched junction bases: 8. The CDR3 spells CASTGLAGDRDEQYF. For the CDR3, the DNA is TGTGCCAGCACCGGACTAGCGGGAGACAGGGACGAGCAGTACTTC.

The CDR3 region has the DNA TGTGCCAGCAGCTTAGCGCAGGTCACCGGGGAGCTGTTTTTT. The encoded protein is CASSLAQVTGELFF. V and J are TRBV7-9 and TRBJ2-2; the D is unclear. Germline values: CDR1 SEHNR, CDR2 FQNEAQ (reference sequence). CDR3 length equals 14 residues. V lost 0 bases, J lost 4 bases, and 6 bases lay in between.

Only one count was recorded for this clone. This rearrangement joins TRBV10-3 to TRBJ1-6; 7 bases match TRBD1. V gave up 7 bases and J gave up 0 bases; unmatched junction bases: 3. CDR1 is ENHRY and CDR2 is SYGVKD in the germline V gene. The CDR3 is 15 amino acids. CDR3 region: CAINPGGSYNSPLHF. CDR3 sequence (DNA): TGTGCCATCAACCCAGGGGGCTCCTATAATTCACCCCTCCACTTT.

The rearrangement uses TRBV5-1 and TRBJ2-1, with 12 bases identical to TRBD2. With 4 bases clipped from V and 3 bases from J, the junction kept 8 bases outside the gene matches. This CDR3 is built from 17 residues. Germline-derived CDR1 and CDR2 are SGHRS and YFSETQ. CDR3 in DNA: TGCGCCAGCAGCGGATCTAGCGGGGGGGCCCACTACAATGAGCAGTTCTTC. It is translated as CASSGSSGGAHYNEQFF.

The rearrangement joins TRBV28 to TRBJ2-1; D remains unclear. Germline CDR1 is MDHEN and CDR2 is SYDVKM. Trimming left V 4 bases short and J 4 bases short, with 5 bases between. The CDR3 has 12 amino acids. This CDR3 is CASSSVYNEQFF. CDR3 bases: TGTGCCAGCAGTTCCGTTTACAATGAGCAGTTCTTC.

This chain joins TRBV5-1 and TRBJ1-2; 10 positions match TRBD1. The CDR3 covers 18 residues. Germline CDR1 and CDR2: SGHRS and YFSETQ. After removal of 0 bases from V and 2 bases from J, the junction contained 10 bases not matched to a gene. DNA for the CDR3: TGCGCCAGCAGCTTGGCCATCTCCGGACAGGGGGGAAACTATGGCTACACCTTC. Its protein product is CASSLAISGQGGNYGYTF. Filled out from reference TRBV5-1 and TRBJ1-2, the complete variable domain reads KAGVTQTPRYLIKTRGQQVTLSCSPISGHRSVSWYQQTPGQGLQFLFEYFSETQRNKGNFPGRFSGRQFSNSRSEMNVSTLELGDSALYLCASSLAISGQGGNYGYTFGSGTRLTVV.

This clone was found once. V and J are TRBV29-1 and TRBJ2-1; TRBD2 might be the D (5 bases). CDR1 and CDR2 (germline): SQVTM, ANQGSEA. The germline V and J ends were trimmed by 2 bases and 2 bases, with 7 bases remaining between them. The CDR3 totals 13 residues. The CDR3, as DNA: TGCAGCGTTGAAAGCGGAACCTACAATGAGCAGTTCTTC. The encoded protein is CSVESGTYNEQFF.

The V and J genes are TRBV5-1 and TRBJ2-3; D call uncertain. Germline V CDR1 and CDR2: SGHRS, YFSETQ. V lost 1 base to trimming and J lost 2 bases, with 11 bases between them. CDR3 length: 15 residues. For the CDR3, the DNA is TGCGCCAGCAGCTTGCGAGGATACTACACAGATACGCAGTATTTT. Its translation is CASSLRGYYTDTQYF.

The V call is TRBV7-9, the J call TRBJ2-7, with a tentative D call TRBD2 (6 bases). Germline lookup yields CDR1 SEHNR and CDR2 FQNEAQ (reference sequence). The CDR3 is 14 residues long. V was pared by 5 bases and J by 6 bases, with 17 bases between. CDR3 bases: TGTGCCAGCAGCCCCTGGGGAGGATACCTCGAGCAGTACTTC. This translates into CASSPWGGYLEQYF.

V and J are TRBV10-2 and TRBJ2-7, with 10 bases fitting TRBD1. The CDR3 is 13 residues long. CDR1 is WSHSY and CDR2 is SAAADI in the germline V gene. V lost 6 bases to trimming and J lost 6 bases; unmatched junction nucleotides: 5. Here the CDR3 reads CASRVTGGSEQYF. In DNA, the CDR3 is TGCGCCAGCAGGGTGACAGGGGGCTCCGAGCAGTACTTC.

J is TRBJ1-3 and V is TRBV7-9, with TRBD1 matching over 7 bases. This CDR3 is 17 amino acids long. V shed 4 bases and J 4 bases; nucleotides not matched to a gene: 13. CDR1 SEHNR and CDR2 FQNEAQ come from the germline V gene (reference sequence). The CDR3 loop reads CASSSTPTGISGNTIYF. CDR3 DNA: TGTGCCAGCAGCTCTACTCCGACAGGGATTAGCGGAAACACCATATATTTT. Full variable domain (missing parts from reference TRBV7-9 and TRBJ1-3): DTGVSQNPRHKITKRGQNVTFRCDPISEHNRLYWYRQTLGQGPEFLTYFQNEAQLEKSRLLSDRFSAERPKGSFSTLEIQRTEQGDSAMYLCASSSTPTGISGNTIYFGEGSWLTVV.

V usage is TRBV27 and J usage is TRBJ2-7, with 15 bases identical to TRBD2. The CDR3 is 18 amino acids. Germline V gene sequence: CDR1 MNHEY, CDR2 SMNVEV (reference sequence). Germline trimming cut 5 bases from V and 0 bases from J; bases unmatched to any gene: 8. CDR3 region: CASSRTPGLAGGSYEQYF. The CDR3 nucleotides are TGTGCCAGCAGTCGGACACCGGGACTAGCGGGAGGCTCCTACGAGCAGTACTTC.

This clone has just one count. V is TRBV14 and J is TRBJ1-2, with D tentatively TRBD1 (6 bases). V was cut by 4 bases and J by 2 bases, with 23 bases left in between. The germline V gene has CDR1 SGHDN and CDR2 FVKESK. The CDR3 sequence is 18 residues long. The CDR3 bases are TGTGCCAGCAGCCTCACAGGGAGATGGGAGACTTTAAACTATGGCTACACCTTC. It is translated as CASSLTGRWETLNYGYTF. The full variable domain, completed using reference TRBV14 and TRBJ1-2, is EAGVTQFPSHSVIEKGQTVTLRCDPISGHDNLYWYRRVMGKEIKFLLHFVKESKQDESGMPNNRFLAERTGGTYSTLKVQPAELEDSGVYFCASSLTGRWETLNYGYTFGSGTRLTVV.

The chain is built from TRBV7-9 and TRBJ2-7; 10 bases match TRBD2. V shed 8 bases, J shed 2 bases, and the junction held 3 bases outside the gene matches. Germline V gene data show CDR1 as SEHNR and CDR2 as FQNEAQ (reference sequence). The CDR3 totals 13 residues. CDR3 nucleotide sequence: TGTGCCAGCGGAACTAGCGGGGCCTACGAGCAGTACTTC. It specifies CASGTSGAYEQYF.

V gene TRBV14 combines with J gene TRBJ1-1; no firm D call. Germline CDR1 and CDR2: SGHDN and FVKESK. The V end lost 0 bases, the J end lost 8 bases, and 4 bases lay between the germline ends. The CDR3 is 11 residues long. The CDR3 loop is CASSQEQEAFF. CDR3 in DNA: TGTGCCAGCAGCCAAGAACAAGAAGCTTTCTTT.

The chain has TRBV5-5 and TRBJ1-4, with 7 positions matching TRBD1. This CDR3 is built from 14 residues. The V segment lost 0 bases and the J segment 6 bases; nucleotides outside the gene matches: 2. Germline V gene data show CDR1 as SGHKS and CDR2 as YYEKEE (reference sequence). The CDR3 DNA reads TGTGCCAGCAGCTTGGGGGACAGCTATGAAAAACTGTTTTTT. It yields the protein CASSLGDSYEKLFF.

This chain uses TRBV6-4 with TRBJ1-6; D might be TRBD1 (6 bases). V lost 0 bases and J 6 bases, leaving 15 bases between the germline ends. The CDR3 loop spans 17 amino acids. Germline V gives CDR1 MRHNA, CDR2 SNTAGT. CDR3 sequence: CASSDSRGGRSNSPLHF. In nucleotides, the CDR3 is TGTGCCAGCAGTGACTCGAGGGGGGGCAGGAGTAATTCACCCCTCCACTTT.

The CDR3 DNA reads TGTGCCAGCTCACCATATCAGGCAGGGTTTAAATCCGAAGCTTTCTTT. Protein: CASSPYQAGFKSEAFF. The V gene is TRBV18, the J gene TRBJ1-1, with a weak D call TRBD1 (5 bases). The CDR3 has 16 residues. Trimming took off 2 bases at V and 8 bases at J, with 21 bases between the two ends. Germline CDR1 reads KGHSH; CDR2 reads LQKENI.

The chain recombines TRBV6-5 with TRBJ1-1, with a tentative D call TRBD1 (5 bases). Trimming removed 0 bases from V and 6 bases from J, with 14 bases in between. This CDR3 region has 15 residues. The V gene's germline CDR1 is MNHEY and CDR2 SVGAGI. Here the CDR3 reads CASSYSRLGGAEAFF. The CDR3 DNA reads TGTGCCAGCAGTTACTCGAGACTGGGAGGGGCTGAAGCTTTCTTT.